A single TCR beta chain is shown here with its context. The record originates from a study of OX40 agonist ivuxolimab in advanced cancers. Study background: Patients were around 83% male with ages roughly 23 to 79, mean about 65.

Profiled with immunoSEQ multiplex PCR; TCRdb holds only in-frame clones, not every one. In the table there are fewer than 40,000 clones, around 80% of which are singletons. CDR3 length equals 12 residues. The germline CDR1 and CDR2 sequences are MNHNY and SVGAGI (reference sequence). Deletions cut 7 bases from V and 9 bases from J, with 13 bases between. The source of this sequence is an adult with an advanced solid tumor such as melanoma, head and neck, liver or kidney cancer. The chain combines TRBV6-6 with TRBJ1-5; no definite D call. The sample in question was CD4+ or CD8+ T cells sorted from blood, obtained in a trial of the OX40 agonist ivuxolimab. CDR3 loop: CASTDSSSPQHF. DNA for the CDR3: TGTGCCAGCACCGACTCCTCTTCGCCCCAGCATTTT.